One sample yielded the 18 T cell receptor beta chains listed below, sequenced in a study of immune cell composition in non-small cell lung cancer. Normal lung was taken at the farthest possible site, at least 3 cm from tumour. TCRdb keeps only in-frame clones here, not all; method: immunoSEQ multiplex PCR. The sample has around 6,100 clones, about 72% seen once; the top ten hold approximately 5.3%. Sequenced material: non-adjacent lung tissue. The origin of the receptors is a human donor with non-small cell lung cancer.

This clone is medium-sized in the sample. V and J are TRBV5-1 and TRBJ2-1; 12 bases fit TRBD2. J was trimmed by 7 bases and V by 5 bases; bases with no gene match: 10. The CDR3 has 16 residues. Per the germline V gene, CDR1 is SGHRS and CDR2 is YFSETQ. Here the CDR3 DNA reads TGCGCCAGCAGGCCTGAACTAGCGGGGGGTAGAAATGAGCAGTTCTTC. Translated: CASRPELAGGRNEQFF.

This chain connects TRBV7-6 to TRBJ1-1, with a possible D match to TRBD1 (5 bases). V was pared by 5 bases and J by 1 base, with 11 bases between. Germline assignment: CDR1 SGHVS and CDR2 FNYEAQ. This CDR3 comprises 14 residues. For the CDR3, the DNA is TGTGCCAGCAGCCCCCAGACAGCGAACACTGAAGCTTTCTTT. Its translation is CASSPQTANTEAFF.

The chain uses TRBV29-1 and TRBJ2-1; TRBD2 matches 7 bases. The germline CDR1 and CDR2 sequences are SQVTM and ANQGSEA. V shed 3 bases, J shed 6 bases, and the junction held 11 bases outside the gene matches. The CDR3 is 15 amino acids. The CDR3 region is CSVEFPSGETNEQFF. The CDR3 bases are TGCAGCGTTGAGTTTCCCAGCGGGGAGACCAATGAGCAGTTCTTC.

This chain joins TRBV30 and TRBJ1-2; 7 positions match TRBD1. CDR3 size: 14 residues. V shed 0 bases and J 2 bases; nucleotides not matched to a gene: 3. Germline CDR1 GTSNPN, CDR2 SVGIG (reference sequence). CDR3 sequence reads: CAWSVDRVNYGYTF. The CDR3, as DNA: TGTGCCTGGAGTGTAGACAGGGTGAACTATGGCTACACCTTC.

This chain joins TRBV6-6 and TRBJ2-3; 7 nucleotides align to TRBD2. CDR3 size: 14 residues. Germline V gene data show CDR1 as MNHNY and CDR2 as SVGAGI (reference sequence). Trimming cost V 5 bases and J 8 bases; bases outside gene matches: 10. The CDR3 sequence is CASSRERGDSTQYF. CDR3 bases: TGTGCCAGCAGTCGAGAGCGGGGCGACAGTACGCAGTATTTT.

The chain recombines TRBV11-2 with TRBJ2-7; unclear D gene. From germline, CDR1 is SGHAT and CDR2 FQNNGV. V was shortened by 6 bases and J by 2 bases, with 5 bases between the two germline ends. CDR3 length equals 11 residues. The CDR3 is CASSRAYEQYF. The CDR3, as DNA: TGTGCCAGCAGTCGGGCCTACGAGCAGTACTTC.

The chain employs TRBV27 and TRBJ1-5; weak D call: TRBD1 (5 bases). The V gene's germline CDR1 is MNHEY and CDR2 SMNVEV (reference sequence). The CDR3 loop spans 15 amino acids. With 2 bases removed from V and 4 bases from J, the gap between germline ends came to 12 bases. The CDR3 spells CASSLDLGQNQPQHF. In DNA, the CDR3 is TGTGCCAGCAGTTTAGATCTTGGACAAAATCAGCCCCAGCATTTT.

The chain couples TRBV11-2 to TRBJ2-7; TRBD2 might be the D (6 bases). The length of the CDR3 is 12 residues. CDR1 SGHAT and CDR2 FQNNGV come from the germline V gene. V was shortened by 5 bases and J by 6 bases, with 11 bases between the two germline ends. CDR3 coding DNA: TGTGCCAGCAGCCGACTAGTACGCGAGCAGTACTTC. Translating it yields CASSRLVREQYF.

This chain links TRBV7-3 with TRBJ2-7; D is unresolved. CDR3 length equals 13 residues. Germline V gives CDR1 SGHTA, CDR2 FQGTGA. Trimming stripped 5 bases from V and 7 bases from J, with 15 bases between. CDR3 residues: CASSPGGSREQYF. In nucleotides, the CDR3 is TGTGCCAGCAGCCCCGGCGGATCTCGGGAGCAGTACTTC.

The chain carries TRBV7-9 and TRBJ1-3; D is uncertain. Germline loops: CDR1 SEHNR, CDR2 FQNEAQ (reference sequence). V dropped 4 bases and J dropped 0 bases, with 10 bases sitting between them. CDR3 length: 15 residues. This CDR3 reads CASSSSSRSGNTIYF. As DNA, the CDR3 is TGTGCCAGCAGCTCTAGCAGCCGCTCTGGAAACACCATATATTTT. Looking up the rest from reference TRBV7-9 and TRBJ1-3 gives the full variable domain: DTGVSQNPRHKITKRGQNVTFRCDPISEHNRLYWYRQTLGQGPEFLTYFQNEAQLEKSRLLSDRFSAERPKGSFSTLEIQRTEQGDSAMYLCASSSSSRSGNTIYFGEGSWLTVV.

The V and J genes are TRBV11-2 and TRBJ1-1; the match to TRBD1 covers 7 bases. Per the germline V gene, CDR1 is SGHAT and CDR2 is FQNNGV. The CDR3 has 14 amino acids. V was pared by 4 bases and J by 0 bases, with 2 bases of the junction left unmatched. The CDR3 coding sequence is TGTGCCAGCAGCTGGGGACAGATGAACACTGAAGCTTTCTTT. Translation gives CASSWGQMNTEAFF.

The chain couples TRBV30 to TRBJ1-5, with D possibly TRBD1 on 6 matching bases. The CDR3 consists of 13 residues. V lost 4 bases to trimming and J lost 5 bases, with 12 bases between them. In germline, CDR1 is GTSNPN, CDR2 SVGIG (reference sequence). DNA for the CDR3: TGTGCCTGGACATTAGGGGGGGATCAGCCCCAGCATTTT. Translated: CAWTLGGDQPQHF.

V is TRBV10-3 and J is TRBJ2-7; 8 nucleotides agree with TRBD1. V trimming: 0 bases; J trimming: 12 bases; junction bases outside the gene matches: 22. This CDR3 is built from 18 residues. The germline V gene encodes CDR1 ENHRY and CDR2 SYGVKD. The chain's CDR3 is CAISESTGDRTGTFEGYF. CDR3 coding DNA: TGTGCCATCAGTGAGTCGACCGGTGACCGGACAGGGACCTTTGAGGGGTACTTC.

CDR3 region: CASSLGLQGEYTDTQYF. CDR3 in DNA: TGCGCCAGCAGCTTGGGCCTACAGGGGGAGTACACAGATACGCAGTATTTT. The chain recombines TRBV5-1 with TRBJ2-3, with TRBD1 identical over 8 bases. Germline-derived CDR1 and CDR2 are SGHRS and YFSETQ. V was pared by 0 bases and J by 2 bases, with 8 bases of the junction left unmatched. The CDR3 has 17 amino acids.

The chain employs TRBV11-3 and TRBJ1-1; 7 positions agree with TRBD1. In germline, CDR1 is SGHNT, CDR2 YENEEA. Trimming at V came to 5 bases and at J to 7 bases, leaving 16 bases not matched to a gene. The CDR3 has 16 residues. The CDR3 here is CASSPPEATGYGEAFF. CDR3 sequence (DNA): TGTGCCAGCAGCCCCCCGGAAGCGACAGGGTACGGTGAAGCTTTCTTT.

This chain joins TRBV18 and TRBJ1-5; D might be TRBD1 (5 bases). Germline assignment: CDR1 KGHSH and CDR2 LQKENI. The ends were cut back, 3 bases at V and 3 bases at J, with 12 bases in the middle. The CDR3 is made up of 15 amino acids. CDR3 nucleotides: TGTGCCAGCTCACCGGTTCAGGGTTCCAATCAGCCCCAGCATTTT. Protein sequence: CASSPVQGSNQPQHF.

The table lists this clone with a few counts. The CDR3, as DNA: TGTGCCAGCAGCTTAGTACCCACCGAGATTAACACCGGGGAGCTGTTTTTT. This sequence encodes CASSLVPTEINTGELFF. The chain has TRBV7-6 and TRBJ2-2, with D unclear. V lost 1 base and J 2 bases, leaving 14 bases between the germline ends. The germline V gene has CDR1 SGHVS and CDR2 FNYEAQ. The CDR3 length is 17 residues.

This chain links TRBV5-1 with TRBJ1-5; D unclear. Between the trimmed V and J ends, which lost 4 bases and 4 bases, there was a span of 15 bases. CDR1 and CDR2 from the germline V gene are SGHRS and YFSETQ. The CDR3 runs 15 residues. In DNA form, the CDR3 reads TGCGCCAGCAGCCCTCGTGAAGGGAGGAATCAGCCCCAGCATTTT. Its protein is CASSPREGRNQPQHF. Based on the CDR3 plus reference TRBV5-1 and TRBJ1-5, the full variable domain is KAGVTQTPRYLIKTRGQQVTLSCSPISGHRSVSWYQQTPGQGLQFLFEYFSETQRNKGNFPGRFSGRQFSNSRSEMNVSTLELGDSALYLCASSPREGRNQPQHFGDGTRLSIL.